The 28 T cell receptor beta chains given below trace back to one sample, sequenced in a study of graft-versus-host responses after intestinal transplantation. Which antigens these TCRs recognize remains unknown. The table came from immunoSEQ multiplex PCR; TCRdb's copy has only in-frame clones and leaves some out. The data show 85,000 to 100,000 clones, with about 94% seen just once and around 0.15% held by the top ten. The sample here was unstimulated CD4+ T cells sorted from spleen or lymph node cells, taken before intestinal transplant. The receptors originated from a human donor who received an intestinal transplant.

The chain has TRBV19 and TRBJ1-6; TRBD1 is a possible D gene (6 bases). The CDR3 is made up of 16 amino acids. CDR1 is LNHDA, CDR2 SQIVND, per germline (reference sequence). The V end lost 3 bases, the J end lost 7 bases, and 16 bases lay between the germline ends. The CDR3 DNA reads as TGTGCCAGTAGTATCAACTCCGGACAGCCAAATTCACCCCTCCACTTT. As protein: CASSINSGQPNSPLHF.

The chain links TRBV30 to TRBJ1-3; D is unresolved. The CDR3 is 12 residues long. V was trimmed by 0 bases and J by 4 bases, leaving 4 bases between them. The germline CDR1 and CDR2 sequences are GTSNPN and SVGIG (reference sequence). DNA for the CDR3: TGTGCCTGGAGTGTTAAAGGAAACACCATATATTTT. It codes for CAWSVKGNTIYF.

CDR3 region: CASSARPSFRQYF. CDR3 nucleotides: TGTGCCAGTTCCGCCAGGCCCTCATTCAGACAGTACTTC. V gene TRBV6-5 combines with J gene TRBJ2-7, with D unclear. The V end lost 9 bases, the J end lost 10 bases, and 22 bases lay between the germline ends. The germline CDR1 and CDR2 sequences are MNHEY and SVGAGI. The CDR3 is 13 residues long.

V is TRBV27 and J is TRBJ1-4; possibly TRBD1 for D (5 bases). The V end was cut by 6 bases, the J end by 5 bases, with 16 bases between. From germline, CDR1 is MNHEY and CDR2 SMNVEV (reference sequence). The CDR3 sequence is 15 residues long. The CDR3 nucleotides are TGTGCCAGCAGCAACCGGGGGGTCTGGAATGAAAAACTGTTTTTT. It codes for CASSNRGVWNEKLFF.

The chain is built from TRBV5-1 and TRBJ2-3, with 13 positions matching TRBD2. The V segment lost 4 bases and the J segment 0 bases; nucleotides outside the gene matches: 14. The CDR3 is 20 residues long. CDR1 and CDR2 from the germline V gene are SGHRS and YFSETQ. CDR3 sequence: CASSRAGTSGTLSSTDTQYF. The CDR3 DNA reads TGCGCCAGCAGCAGAGCCGGGACTAGCGGGACCTTATCTAGCACAGATACGCAGTATTTT.

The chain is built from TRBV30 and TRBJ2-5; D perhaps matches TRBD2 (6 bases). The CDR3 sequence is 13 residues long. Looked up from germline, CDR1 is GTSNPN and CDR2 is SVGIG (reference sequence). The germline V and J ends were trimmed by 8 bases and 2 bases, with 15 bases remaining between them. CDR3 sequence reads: CASRPRGQETQYF. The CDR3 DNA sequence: TGTGCCAGCAGACCGCGGGGACAAGAGACCCAGTACTTC.

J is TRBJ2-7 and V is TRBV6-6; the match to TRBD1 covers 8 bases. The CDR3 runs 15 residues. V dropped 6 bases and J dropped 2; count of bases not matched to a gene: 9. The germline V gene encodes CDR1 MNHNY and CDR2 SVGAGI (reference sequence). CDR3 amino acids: CASSRAGQEPYEQYF. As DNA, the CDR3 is TGTGCCAGCAGCCGCGCGGGACAGGAACCCTACGAGCAGTACTTC.

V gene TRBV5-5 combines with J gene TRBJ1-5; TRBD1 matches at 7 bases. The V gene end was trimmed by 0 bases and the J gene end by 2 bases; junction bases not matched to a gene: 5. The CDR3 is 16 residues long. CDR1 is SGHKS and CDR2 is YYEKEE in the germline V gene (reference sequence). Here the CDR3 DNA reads TGTGCCAGCAGCTTGGCAGGGGGGCTAGGCAATCAGCCCCAGCATTTT. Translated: CASSLAGGLGNQPQHF.

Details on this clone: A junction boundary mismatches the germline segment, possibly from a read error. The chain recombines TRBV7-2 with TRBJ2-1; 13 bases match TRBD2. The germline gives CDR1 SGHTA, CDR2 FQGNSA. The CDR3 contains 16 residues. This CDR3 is CASSVATSGGAGEQFF. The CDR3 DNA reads TGTGCCAGCAGCGTAGCCACTAGCGGGGGGGCTGGTGAGCAGTTCTTC.

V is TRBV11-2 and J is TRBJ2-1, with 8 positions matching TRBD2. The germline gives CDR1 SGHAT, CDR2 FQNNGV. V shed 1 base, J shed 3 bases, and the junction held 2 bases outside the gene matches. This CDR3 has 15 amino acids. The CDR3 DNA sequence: TGTGCCAGCAGCTTAGTAGCGGGGTTCTACAATGAGCAGTTCTTC. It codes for CASSLVAGFYNEQFF.

The CDR3 DNA follows: TGTGCCAGCACGGAGAGGGTGCACTACGAGCAGTACTTC. Translation gives CASTERVHYEQYF. The chain employs TRBV6-1 and TRBJ2-7; weak D call: TRBD2 (5 bases). Trimming stripped 7 bases from V and 3 bases from J, with 13 bases between. Per the germline V gene, CDR1 is MNHNS and CDR2 is SASEGT. The CDR3 sequence is 13 residues long.

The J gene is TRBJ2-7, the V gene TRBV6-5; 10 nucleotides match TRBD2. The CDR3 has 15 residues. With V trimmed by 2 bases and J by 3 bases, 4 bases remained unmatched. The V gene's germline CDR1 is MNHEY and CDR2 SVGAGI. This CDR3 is CASSYALAGVYEQYF. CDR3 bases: TGTGCCAGCAGTTACGCCCTAGCGGGAGTCTACGAGCAGTACTTC.

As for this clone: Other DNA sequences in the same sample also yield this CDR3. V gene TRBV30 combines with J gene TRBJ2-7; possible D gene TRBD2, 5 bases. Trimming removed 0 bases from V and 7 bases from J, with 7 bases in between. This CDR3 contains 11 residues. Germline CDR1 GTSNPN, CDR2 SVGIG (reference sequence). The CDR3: CAWSVGGEQYF. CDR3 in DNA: TGTGCCTGGAGTGTGGGCGGGGAGCAGTACTTC.

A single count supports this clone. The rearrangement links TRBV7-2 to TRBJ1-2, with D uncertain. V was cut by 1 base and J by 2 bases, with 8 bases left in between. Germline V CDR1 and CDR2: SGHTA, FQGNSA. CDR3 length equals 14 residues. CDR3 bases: TGTGCCAGCAGCTTAGAGGCAGGCAACTATGGCTACACCTTC. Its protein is CASSLEAGNYGYTF. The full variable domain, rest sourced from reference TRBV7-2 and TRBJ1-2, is GAGVSQSPSNKVTEKGKDVELRCDPISGHTALYWYRQSLGQGLEFLIYFQGNSAPDKSGLPSDRFSAERTGGSVSTLTIQRTQQEDSAVYLCASSLEAGNYGYTFGSGTRLTVV.

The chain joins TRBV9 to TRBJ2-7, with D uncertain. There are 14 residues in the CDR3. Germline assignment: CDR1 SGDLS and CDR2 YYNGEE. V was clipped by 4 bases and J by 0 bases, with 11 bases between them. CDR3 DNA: TGTGCCAGCAGCCCCCTTGTGGCCTCCTACGAGCAGTACTTC. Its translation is CASSPLVASYEQYF.

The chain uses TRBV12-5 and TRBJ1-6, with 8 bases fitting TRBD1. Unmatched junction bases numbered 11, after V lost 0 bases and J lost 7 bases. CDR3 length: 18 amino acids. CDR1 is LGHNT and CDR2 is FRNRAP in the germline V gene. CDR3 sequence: CASGLVMSPSGGNSPLHF. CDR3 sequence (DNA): TGTGCTAGTGGTTTGGTAATGTCTCCCTCAGGGGGCAATTCACCCCTCCACTTT.

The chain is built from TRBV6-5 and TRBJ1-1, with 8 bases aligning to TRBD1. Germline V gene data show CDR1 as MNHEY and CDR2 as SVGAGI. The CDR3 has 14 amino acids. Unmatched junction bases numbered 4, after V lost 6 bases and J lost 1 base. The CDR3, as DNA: TGTGCCAGCAGGGATGGACAGGGGAACACTGAAGCTTTCTTT. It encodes CASRDGQGNTEAFF.

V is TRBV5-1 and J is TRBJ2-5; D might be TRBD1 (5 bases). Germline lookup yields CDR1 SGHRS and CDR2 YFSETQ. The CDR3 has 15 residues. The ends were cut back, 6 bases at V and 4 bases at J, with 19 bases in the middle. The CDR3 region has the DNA TGCGCCAGCACCCCAGACAGTTCTTGGGGAGAGACCCAGTACTTC. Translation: CASTPDSSWGETQYF.

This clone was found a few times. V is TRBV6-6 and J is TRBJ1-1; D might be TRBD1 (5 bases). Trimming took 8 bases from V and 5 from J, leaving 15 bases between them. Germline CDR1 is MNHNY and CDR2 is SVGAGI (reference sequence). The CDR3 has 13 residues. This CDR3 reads CASSLGGNTEAFF. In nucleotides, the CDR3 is TGTGCCAGCTCTCTCGGGGGGAATACTGAAGCTTTCTTT.

The chain's CDR3 is CASKAGLAGVAGELFF. CDR3 coding DNA: TGTGCCAGCAAAGCAGGACTAGCGGGAGTCGCAGGGGAGCTGTTTTTT. The chain carries TRBV2 and TRBJ2-2; 13 nucleotides line up with TRBD2. The CDR3 covers 16 residues. Trimming took 7 bases from V and 8 from J; bases not matched to a gene: 10. Looked up from germline, CDR1 is SNHLY and CDR2 is FYNNEI.

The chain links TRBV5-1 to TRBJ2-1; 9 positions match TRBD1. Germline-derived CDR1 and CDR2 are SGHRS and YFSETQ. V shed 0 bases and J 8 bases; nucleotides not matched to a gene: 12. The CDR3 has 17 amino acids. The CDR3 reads CASSLGPTGQGLDEQFF. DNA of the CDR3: TGCGCCAGCAGCTTGGGGCCCACGGGACAGGGCCTCGATGAGCAGTTCTTC.

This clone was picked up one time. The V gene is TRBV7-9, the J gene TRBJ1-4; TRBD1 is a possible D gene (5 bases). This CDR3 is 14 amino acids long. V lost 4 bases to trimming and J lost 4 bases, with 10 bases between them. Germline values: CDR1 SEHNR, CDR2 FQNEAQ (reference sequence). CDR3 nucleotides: TGTGCCAGCAGCTCGACAGCTTATAATGAAAAACTGTTTTTT. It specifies CASSSTAYNEKLFF.

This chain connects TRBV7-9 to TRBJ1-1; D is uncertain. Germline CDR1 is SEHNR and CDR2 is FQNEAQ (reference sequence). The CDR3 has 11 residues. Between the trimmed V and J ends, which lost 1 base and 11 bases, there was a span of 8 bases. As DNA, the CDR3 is TGTGCCAGCAGCTTAGGCGTGTGGGCTTTCTTT. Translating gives CASSLGVWAFF.

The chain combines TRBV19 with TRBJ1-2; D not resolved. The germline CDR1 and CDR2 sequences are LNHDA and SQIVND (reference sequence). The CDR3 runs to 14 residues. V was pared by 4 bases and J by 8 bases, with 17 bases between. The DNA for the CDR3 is TGTGCCAGTAGTAGAGTACGGGATCTTCGGGGCTACACCTTC. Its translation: CASSRVRDLRGYTF.

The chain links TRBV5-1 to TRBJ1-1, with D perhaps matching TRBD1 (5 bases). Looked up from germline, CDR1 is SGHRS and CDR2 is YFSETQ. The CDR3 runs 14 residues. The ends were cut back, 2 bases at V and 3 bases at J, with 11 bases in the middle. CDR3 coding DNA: TGCGCCAGCAGCTTAATACAGGTCGACACTGAAGCTTTCTTT. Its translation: CASSLIQVDTEAFF.

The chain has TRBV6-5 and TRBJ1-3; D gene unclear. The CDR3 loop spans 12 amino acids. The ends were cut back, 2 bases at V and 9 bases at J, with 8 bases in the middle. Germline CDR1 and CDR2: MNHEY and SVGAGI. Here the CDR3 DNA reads TGTGCCAGCAGTTACAGCGACGGCACCATATATTTT. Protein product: CASSYSDGTIYF.

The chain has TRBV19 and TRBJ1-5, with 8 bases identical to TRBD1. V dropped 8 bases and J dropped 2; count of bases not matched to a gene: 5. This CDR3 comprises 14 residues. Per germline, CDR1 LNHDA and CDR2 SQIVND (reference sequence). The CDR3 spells CASASTGGNQPQHF. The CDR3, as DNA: TGTGCCAGTGCCTCGACAGGGGGCAATCAGCCCCAGCATTTT. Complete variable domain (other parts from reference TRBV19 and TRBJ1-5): DGGITQSPKYLFRKEGQNVTLSCEQNLNHDAMYWYRQDPGQGLRLIYYSQIVNDFQKGDIAEGYSVSREKKESFPLTVTSAQKNPTAFYLCASASTGGNQPQHFGDGTRLSIL.

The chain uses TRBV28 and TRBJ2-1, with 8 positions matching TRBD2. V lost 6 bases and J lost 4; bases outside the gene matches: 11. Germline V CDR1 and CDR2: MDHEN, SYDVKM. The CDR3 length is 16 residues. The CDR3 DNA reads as TGTGCCAGCAGGACGAGCGGGAGTAGCTGGTACAATGAGCAGTTCTTC. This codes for CASRTSGSSWYNEQFF.